These 12 T cell receptor beta chains were all obtained from the same sample, sequenced in a study of blood T cell repertoires in COVID-19. Some clones are missing from TCRdb's copy, which holds only in-frame ones; the method was immunoSEQ multiplex PCR. The sample has 220,000 or so clones, approximately 90% seen once. The sequenced sample consisted of PBMCs or T cells enriched from blood (not recorded which). The receptor source for this set is a middle-aged man who had been exposed to COVID-19.

The rearrangement joins TRBV6-2 or TRBV6-3 to TRBJ2-1; D gene uncertain. V was pared by 0 bases and J by 1 base, with 4 bases between. Per germline, CDR1 MNHEY and CDR2 SVGEGT. This CDR3 has 14 amino acids. The CDR3 bases are TGTGCCAGCAGTTACTCACAGTCCTACAATGAGCAGTTCTTC. This sequence encodes CASSYSQSYNEQFF.

This chain joins TRBV6-4 and TRBJ1-6; the D gene is possibly TRBD1 (5 bases). Germline V gives CDR1 MRHNA, CDR2 SNTAGT. The CDR3 runs 15 residues. Trimming pared 7 bases from V and 3 bases from J, leaving 13 bases between. In nucleotides, the CDR3 is TGTGCCAGCAAGGGGAGGGTAAACTATAATTCACCCCTCCACTTT. Translating gives CASKGRVNYNSPLHF.

The chain couples TRBV12-3 or TRBV12-4 to TRBJ1-1, with D hard to call. The CDR3 loop spans 13 amino acids. V lost 3 bases and J lost 3, with 8 bases in between. CDR3 in DNA: TGTGCCAGCAGTTTGAGTGGTCACACTGAAGCTTTCTTT. It translates to CASSLSGHTEAFF.

CDR3 loop: CASTPGGTNSYEQYV. CDR3 bases: TGTGCCAGCACCCCGGGGGGGACAAACTCCTACGAGCAGTACGTC. V is TRBV6-5 and J is TRBJ2-7, with TRBD2 matching 8 bases. V lost 7 bases to trimming and J lost 0 bases; unmatched junction nucleotides: 8. This CDR3 has 15 amino acids. The germline V gene has CDR1 MNHEY and CDR2 SVGAGI.

The chain employs TRBV28 and TRBJ2-1; D is unresolved. Germline V lookup: CDR1 MDHEN, CDR2 SYDVKM. The V end was cut by 6 bases, the J end by 8 bases, with 14 bases between. The CDR3 sequence is 13 residues long. CDR3 coding DNA: TGTGCCAGCAGCCCCCCAGTTGTCTATGAGCAGTTCTTC. The encoded protein is CASSPPVVYEQFF.

The CDR3 region is CASSLAGGPIETQYF. CDR3 sequence (DNA): TGTGCCAGCAGCTTAGCGGGGGGGCCTATTGAGACCCAGTACTTC. V is TRBV7-2 and J is TRBJ2-5, with a possible D match to TRBD2 (7 bases). Germline V lookup: CDR1 SGHTA, CDR2 FQGNSA. The germline V and J ends were trimmed by 0 bases and 5 bases, with 13 bases remaining between them. The CDR3 totals 15 residues. The variable domain in full, completed from reference TRBV7-2 and TRBJ2-5, reads GAGVSQSPSNKVTEKGKDVELRCDPISGHTALYWYRQSLGQGLEFLIYFQGNSAPDKSGLPSDRFSAERTGGSVSTLTIQRTQQEDSAVYLCASSLAGGPIETQYFGPGTRLLVL.

The V call is TRBV20-1, the J call TRBJ1-2; no definite D call. CDR3 length: 11 residues. V shed 0 bases and J shed 4 bases, with 3 bases lying between them. Per the germline V gene, CDR1 is DFQATT and CDR2 is SNEGSKA (reference sequence). In DNA form, the CDR3 reads TGCAGTGCTAGAGAAGCCTATGGCTACACCTTC. Translated, it gives CSAREAYGYTF.

The genes are TRBV18 and TRBJ1-1; 7 nucleotides line up with TRBD1. V trimming: 3 bases; J trimming: 0 bases; junction bases outside the gene matches: 1. Germline values: CDR1 KGHSH, CDR2 LQKENI. This CDR3 region has 14 residues. The CDR3 nucleotides read TGTGCCAGCTCACCGACAGGGATGAACACTGAAGCTTTCTTT. Encoded protein: CASSPTGMNTEAFF.

The CDR3 here is CASSEAAGYEQYV. CDR3 DNA sequence: TGTGCCAGCAGTGAAGCGGCAGGCTACGAGCAGTACGTC. This chain joins TRBV6-1 and TRBJ2-7, with D unclear. CDR1 and CDR2 from the germline V gene are MNHNS and SASEGT. V shed 0 bases and J shed 3 bases, with 6 bases lying between them. The CDR3 runs 13 residues.

The chain employs TRBV28 and TRBJ1-2, with TRBD1 identical over 7 bases. V was clipped by 5 bases and J by 1 base; unmatched bases: 16. The CDR3 loop spans 18 amino acids. The germline V gene encodes CDR1 MDHEN and CDR2 SYDVKM. This CDR3 is CASSPRDRVGPVNYGYTF. CDR3 bases: TGTGCCAGCAGTCCAAGAGACAGGGTGGGCCCCGTTAACTATGGCTACACCTTC.

DNA of the CDR3: TGTGCCAGCAGAGGACAGGGGTACCAGCCCCAGCATTTT. Protein: CASRGQGYQPQHF. This chain uses TRBV12-3 or TRBV12-4 with TRBJ1-5; 9 nucleotides match TRBD1. This CDR3 is built from 13 residues. J gave up 7 bases and V 6 bases, and 4 bases lay outside the gene matches.

This chain connects TRBV30 to TRBJ2-5; D might be TRBD1 (6 bases). Germline V lookup: CDR1 GTSNPN, CDR2 SVGIG (reference sequence). CDR3 size: 11 residues. The V gene lost 4 bases and the J gene lost 5 bases, with 8 bases spanning the gap. CDR3: CAWTGVETQYF. CDR3 coding DNA: TGTGCCTGGACAGGGGTGGAGACCCAGTACTTC.